The rows below give T cell receptor beta chains drawn from one sample of a study of T cells after yellow fever vaccination. One entry per CDR3 protein, called by TCRdb with MiXCR from the 5' RACE reads. The sample holds about 160,000 distinct CDR3 sequences, approximately 9.9% seen once. The source material was CD8+ T cells sorted from PBMCs, sampled 45 days after the yellow fever booster vaccination. The receptors here all came from a man between 18 and 29 years old who received the YFV17D yellow fever vaccine. Both conserved end residues are trimmed from each CDR3.

ASSLETTLDEQF	TRBJ2-1	TRBV12-3/TRBV12-4
ASSYNRAGELF	TRBJ2-2	TRBV6-2/TRBV6-3
ASSQATVSGNTIY	TRBJ1-3	TRBV3-1
SARWQGAPTGELF	TRBJ2-2	TRBV20-1
ASSRTGGNTEAF	TRBJ1-1	TRBV4-1
ASSYNPGAPREKLF	TRBJ1-4	TRBV6-5
ASSLHIRGAMHEQF	TRBJ2-1	TRBV7-8
ASRNPSGHTDTQY	TRBJ2-3	TRBV12-3/TRBV12-4
ASSQGGASTDTQY	TRBJ2-3	TRBV4-3
ATSTVRTSYEQY	TRBJ2-7	TRBV7-9
ASRNSSWVLGTDTQY	TRBJ2-3	TRBV12-3/TRBV12-4
ATSRDAGGYNEQF	TRBJ2-1	TRBV15
ASEPPGGRETQY	TRBJ2-5	TRBV7-9
ASTLGGGGPQY	TRBJ2-5	TRBV6-6
ASTQGLTTDTQY	TRBJ2-3	TRBV6-2/TRBV6-3
ASSFRTGQVYNEQF	TRBJ2-1	TRBV5-5
ASSLSPGPDTQY	TRBJ2-3	TRBV7-2
ASTYRTMNTEAF	TRBJ1-1	TRBV6-2/TRBV6-3
ASSTNLGPSYEQY	TRBJ2-7	TRBV27
ASSLGRGEAF	TRBJ1-1	TRBV5-1
ASIPTGGVDTQY	TRBJ2-3	TRBV12-3/TRBV12-4
SARGGEGSLVAF	TRBJ1-1	TRBV20-1
ASISGTICS	TRBJ1-2	TRBV6-5
ATSSRGIDEQF	TRBJ2-1	TRBV15
SARQGVYGYT	TRBJ1-2	TRBV29-1
ASSHAVGERGSTDTQY	TRBJ2-3	TRBV4-3
SVAPPGFGEQY	TRBJ2-7	TRBV29-1
ASLAPTEAF	TRBJ1-1	TRBV6-1